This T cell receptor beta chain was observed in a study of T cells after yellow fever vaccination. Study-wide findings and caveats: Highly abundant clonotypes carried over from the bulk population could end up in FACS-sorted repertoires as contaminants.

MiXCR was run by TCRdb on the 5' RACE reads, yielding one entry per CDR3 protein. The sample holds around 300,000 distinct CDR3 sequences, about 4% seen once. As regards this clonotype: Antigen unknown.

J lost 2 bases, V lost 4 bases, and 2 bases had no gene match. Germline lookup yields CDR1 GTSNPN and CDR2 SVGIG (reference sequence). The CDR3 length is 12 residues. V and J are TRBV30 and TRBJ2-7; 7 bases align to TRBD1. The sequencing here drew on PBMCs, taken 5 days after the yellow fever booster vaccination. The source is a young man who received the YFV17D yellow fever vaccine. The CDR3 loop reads CAWTGGTYEQYF. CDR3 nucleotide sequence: TGTGCCTGGACAGGGGGAACCTACGAGCAGTACTTC.